The 12 T cell receptor beta chains reported below all come from one sample, sequenced in a study of OX40 agonist ivuxolimab in advanced cancers. Produced via immunoSEQ multiplex PCR; TCRdb's table is partial and in-frame only. This sample has about 120,000 clones, with roughly nine tenths found just once. The source was CD4+ or CD8+ T cells sorted from blood, collected in a trial of the OX40 agonist ivuxolimab. Receptors were obtained from an adult with an advanced solid tumor such as melanoma, head and neck, liver or kidney cancer.

J is TRBJ1-6 and V is TRBV6-4; D is uncertain. Germline values: CDR1 MRHNA, CDR2 SNTAGT. This CDR3 is built from 16 residues. Between the trimmed V and J ends, which lost 6 bases and 10 bases, there was a span of 22 bases. Here the CDR3 DNA reads TGTGCCAGCAGACCATCCGGCCCTAGGGAGGTCTCACCCCTCCACTTT. This gives the protein CASRPSGPREVSPLHF.

This CDR3 reads CASSVAQSGSGELFF. The CDR3 DNA reads TGTGCCAGCAGCGTAGCTCAGAGCGGATCCGGGGAGCTGTTTTTT. This chain joins TRBV9 and TRBJ2-2; weak D call: TRBD2 (5 bases). V was pared by 0 bases and J by 6 bases, with 12 bases between. Germline V gene lookup returns CDR1 SGDLS and CDR2 YYNGEE. This CDR3 has 15 residues.

This clone showed up just a few times. This chain connects TRBV19 to TRBJ1-2; TRBD1 is a possible D gene (5 bases). The CDR3 loop spans 15 amino acids. CDR1 and CDR2 (germline): LNHDA, SQIVND (reference sequence). The germline V and J ends were trimmed by 4 bases and 0 bases, with 12 bases remaining between them. In DNA, the CDR3 is TGTGCCAGTAGTACAGGACACCTAGCTAACTATGGCTACACCTTC. Its protein product is CASSTGHLANYGYTF.

The chain has TRBV18 and TRBJ2-2; D possibly corresponds to TRBD1 (5 bases). V lost 0 bases to trimming and J lost 0 bases, with 11 bases between them. The length of the CDR3 is 17 residues. Germline values: CDR1 KGHSH, CDR2 LQKENI. In DNA, the CDR3 is TGTGCCAGCTCACCACCGGGGCTGGGAACGAACACCGGGGAGCTGTTTTTT. This encodes CASSPPGLGTNTGELFF.

This rearrangement joins TRBV6-5 to TRBJ1-2, with D maybe TRBD1 (6 bases). Germline V lookup: CDR1 MNHEY, CDR2 SVGAGI. With 8 bases removed from V and 6 bases from J, the gap between germline ends came to 13 bases. The CDR3 length is 12 residues. CDR3 amino acids: CASSATGNGYTF. DNA for the CDR3: TGTGCCAGCTCCGCAACAGGGAATGGCTACACCTTC.

The V call is TRBV12-5, the J call TRBJ2-2; maybe TRBD2 (6 bases). The CDR3 consists of 16 residues. Germline values: CDR1 LGHNT, CDR2 FRNRAP. Trimming pared 6 bases from V and 2 bases from J, leaving 16 bases between. This CDR3 is CASGWAGTSNTGELFF. The CDR3 bases are TGTGCTAGTGGCTGGGCCGGGACTTCCAACACCGGGGAGCTGTTTTTT.

This rearrangement joins TRBV5-1 to TRBJ1-4; perhaps TRBD1 as D (5 bases). The CDR3 spans 15 residues. With 4 bases removed from V and 8 bases from J, the gap between germline ends came to 18 bases. Germline V gene lookup returns CDR1 SGHRS and CDR2 YFSETQ. The CDR3 DNA reads TGCGCCAGCAGCCCACCAGTCGGGGGAAACGAAAAACTGTTTTTT. This codes for CASSPPVGGNEKLFF.

The rearrangement links TRBV7-2 to TRBJ1-3, with D possibly being TRBD1 (6 bases). Germline V gene lookup returns CDR1 SGHTA and CDR2 FQGNSA. V lost 5 bases to trimming and J lost 5 bases, with 16 bases between them. The CDR3 covers 15 residues. CDR3 nucleotide sequence: TGTGCCAGCAGCGGCACGGGGGCTCTCAGAAACACCATATATTTT. This gives the protein CASSGTGALRNTIYF.

This CDR3 reads CASRTLGQGGTEAFF. The CDR3, as DNA: TGTGCCAGCAGAACACTCGGACAGGGGGGAACTGAAGCTTTCTTT. The chain couples TRBV28 to TRBJ1-1, with 10 bases fitting TRBD1. Trimming cost V 6 bases and J 5 bases; bases outside gene matches: 9. The CDR3 has 15 residues. Germline V gene sequence: CDR1 MDHEN, CDR2 SYDVKM.

CDR3 region: CASSQEDTYSGNTIYF. The CDR3 DNA reads as TGCGCCAGCAGCCAGGAAGACACTTACTCTGGAAACACCATATATTTT. The chain couples TRBV4-1 to TRBJ1-3; D ambiguous. V was clipped by 3 bases and J by 0 bases, with 12 bases between them. Germline CDR1 and CDR2: MGHRA and YSYEKL. This CDR3 has 16 residues.

The V gene is TRBV2, the J gene TRBJ2-3; D possibly corresponds to TRBD2 (5 bases). The CDR3 runs 14 residues. V was clipped by 7 bases and J by 6 bases, with 17 bases between them. Germline V gives CDR1 SNHLY, CDR2 FYNNEI. Here the CDR3 DNA reads TGTGCCAGCAATGAGGACGGAGTAGCGGATACGCAGTATTTT. It is translated as CASNEDGVADTQYF.

J is TRBJ1-1 and V is TRBV2; 7 bases align to TRBD1. Unmatched junction bases numbered 3, after V lost 4 bases and J lost 1 base. Germline CDR1 reads SNHLY; CDR2 reads FYNNEI. CDR3 length: 14 amino acids. The CDR3 sequence is CASSGEGANTEAFF. The CDR3 region has the DNA TGTGCCAGCAGTGGTGAGGGGGCGAACACTGAAGCTTTCTTT.